The present T cell receptor beta chain was sequenced within a study of blood T cell repertoires in COVID-19. Generated by immunoSEQ multiplex PCR, the TCRdb table keeps only in-frame clones and is missing some. The sample includes about 230,000 clones, nearly 90% seen only once; the top ten take 4%. With 4 bases clipped from V and 5 bases from J, the junction kept 5 bases outside the gene matches. The CDR3 is 15 residues long. CDR1 is LGHNT and CDR2 is FRNRAP in the germline V gene. The genes are TRBV12-5 and TRBJ2-1; 10 positions match TRBD2. The sequencing sample was made of PBMCs or T cells enriched from blood (not recorded which). This TCR was sampled from a woman in her 30s with acute COVID-19. CDR3 region: CASGSLAGGDNEQFF. CDR3 bases: TGTGCTAGTGGTTCGTTAGCGGGGGGAGACAATGAGCAGTTCTTC.